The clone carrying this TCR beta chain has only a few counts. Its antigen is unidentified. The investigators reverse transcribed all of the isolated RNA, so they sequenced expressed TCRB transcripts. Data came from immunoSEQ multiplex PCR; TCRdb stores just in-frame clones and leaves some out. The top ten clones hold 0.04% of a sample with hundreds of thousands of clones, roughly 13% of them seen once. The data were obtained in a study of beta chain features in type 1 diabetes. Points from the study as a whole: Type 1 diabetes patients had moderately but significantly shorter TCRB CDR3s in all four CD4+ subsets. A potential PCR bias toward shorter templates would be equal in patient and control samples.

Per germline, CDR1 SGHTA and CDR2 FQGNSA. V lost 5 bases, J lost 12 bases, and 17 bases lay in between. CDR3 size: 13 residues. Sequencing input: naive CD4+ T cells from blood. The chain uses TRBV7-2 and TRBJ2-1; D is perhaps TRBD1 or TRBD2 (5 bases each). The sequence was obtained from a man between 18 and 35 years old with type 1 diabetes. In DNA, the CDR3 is TGTGCCAGCAGCCCTGGACACGGGACCCGGCAGTTCTTC. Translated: CASSPGHGTRQFF.